A single count supports the clone carrying this T cell receptor beta chain. These data come from a study of blood T cell repertoires in COVID-19. Study summary: There were acute and convalescent COVID-19 samples, and they came from the United States, Italy and Spain. Sample material is recorded as cDNA or gDNA derived from T cells, B-cell-depleted T cells, or PBMCs.

Original data processing: How many nucleated cells were present was estimated from reference gene primer amplification. Using immunoSEQ multiplex PCR, the repertoire was profiled, and TCRdb retains in-frame clones only, with some absent. That table supplies the V and J calls and clone size; D and trimming were determined from the DNA. The table lists some 230,000 clones, 70% to 90% of them singletons. Trimming at V came to 4 bases and at J to 2 bases, leaving 3 bases not matched to a gene. Germline CDR1 and CDR2: SGHNT and YYREEE (reference sequence). CDR3 size: 13 residues. The chain combines TRBV5-4 with TRBJ2-7; 7 bases match TRBD1. The material sequenced was peripheral blood. The clonotype originates from a man aged 50 to 60 who had recovered from COVID-19. The CDR3 reads CASSQTGTYEQYF. In DNA, the CDR3 is TGTGCCAGCAGCCAGACAGGGACCTACGAGCAGTACTTC.